This T cell receptor (beta chain) is drawn from a study of T cell responses to AZD1222 COVID-19 vaccine (dated by TCRdb to the early 2020s). For the wider study: Because spike-specific TCR depth and breadth did not differ between the two schedules, AZD1222 recipients who got a second dose at roughly 4 weeks were pooled with those who got a second dose at roughly 12 weeks. Trial participants were enrolled by age into 18-55, 56-69 and 70-plus year subgroups, with roughly 160, 29 and 62 TCR-sequenced participants respectively. A total of more than 230 trial participants underwent TCR sequencing, of whom nearly 210 received two doses of AZD1222 and about 25 received two doses of the MenACWY control vaccine. What the authors observed across the whole study: The whole spike protein was spanned by vaccine-associated CD4 TCRs, and dominant responses were seen in regions 160-218 and 743-854. Most participants were white British and females outnumbered males, and the authors suggested that clonal diversity may have been underestimated. Spike-specific TCR breadth and depth rose significantly after two AZD1222 doses compared with day 0 and with MenACWY recipients. In the small 56-69-year group, the increase in depth fell short of significance, most likely because of low power. Conclusions about previously exposed vaccinees are limited, since just five or six AZD1222 recipients were seropositive for SARS-CoV-2 at baseline. No day 14 peak-response samples were available, so repertoires were characterized only after the peak T cell response. Nearly half of unique spike-specific TCRs reportedly recognized epitopes outside regions mutated in the B.1.351 and B.1.1.7 variants.

The time point tag for this specimen amounts to: baseline before first vaccination. Samples from vaccinated people were obtained from the UK trials COV001 and COV002, which included a single-blind randomized controlled phase 2/3 trial of AZD1222 (ChAdOx1 nCoV-19) in healthy adults. For TCRbeta chain sequencing, PBMC samples were collected from trial participants at day 0 and at day 28 after the second dose. From the cysteine up to the phenylalanine, the CDR3 has a length of 15 residues. Just the 45-base CDR3 DNA is kept, in frame starting at base 1. In the germline V gene, CDR1 corresponds to SGHDT and CDR2 to YYEEEE. V and J are truncated by 1 base and 6 bases respectively, leaving an intervening sequence of 13 bases. To note about this clone: This receptor's antigen is unknown. No clone much larger than this one lies a single base away; base qualities are absent.

The CDR3 regions of human TCRbeta chains were analyzed by immunosequencing. Per the original workflow: Repertoire TCRs were matched against a reference library of SARS-CoV-2-specific TCRs generated with the MIRA antigen-specificity platform. Breadth was defined as the fraction of unique TCRs that were SARS-CoV-2-associated. Depth was defined as the fraction of total T cells that were SARS-CoV-2-associated. Using the MIRA data, every spike-specific TCR was mapped to the spike region that the TCR reacted to and assigned to either a CD4 or a CD8 class. Log10-transformed breadth and depth values were compared by one-way ANOVA with Sidak's multiple comparisons tests. The source is immuneACCESS, and TCRdb retained only in-frame sequences with V and J called. Part of the clones is not carried over; for the studies checked, unresolved V genes explain less than half of this, and the remainder is unexplained. V and J calls plus clone size are reproduced from that table; the DNA served to infer D and trimming. The sample table records about 130,000 clones; 70% to 90% of these occur just once. The biggest ten clones account for 3.5% to 5% of the sample.

Sequenced here: peripheral blood, sampled on day 0 of AZD1222 vaccination. The sequence joins TRBV5-6 to TRBJ1-4; D gene: possibly TRBD1, on 5 matching bases. This sequence originates from an adult in good health. The sequence in DNA is TGTGCCAGCAGCTTGCGGGGACCGCCGGATGAAAAACTGTTTTTT. Its amino acids are CASSLRGPPDEKLFF.